The clone carrying this T cell receptor beta chain was detected a few times. What it binds is not known. Construction of the TCRbeta library involved unique molecular identifiers. TCRdb reprocessed the PCR reads via MiXCR and lists one record per CDR3 protein. The sample includes fewer than 550,000 distinct CDR3 sequences, about an eighth of them seen just once. The data derive from a study of T-cell reconstitution after alpha-beta-depleted transplantation in children. The CDR3 extends over 12 amino acids. The V gene's germline CDR1 is SGHTA and CDR2 FQGNSA. The V end lost 4 bases, the J end lost 13 bases, and 11 bases lay between the germline ends. Points from the study as a whole: About two months after transplant, alpha-beta T cells reportedly came from several hundred expanded graft clones. When one year had passed after transplant, most T-cell counts and diversity came from newly produced T cells. Some patients showed high day-60 TCRbeta diversity, which derived from surviving recipient T cells and thymic progenitors.

The sequence derives from a female patient between 2 and 15 years old who had a stem cell transplant for aplastic anemia, so the T cells may come from the graft donor. This specimen was PBMCs, mostly from graft donor cells, taken 180 days after TCRalphabeta/CD19-depleted stem cell transplant. The rearrangement uses TRBV7-2 and TRBJ1-6; D remains ambiguous. In DNA, the CDR3 is TGTGCCAGCAGCTACCCGTTGTCGCCCCTCCACTTT. Its translation: CASSYPLSPLHF.